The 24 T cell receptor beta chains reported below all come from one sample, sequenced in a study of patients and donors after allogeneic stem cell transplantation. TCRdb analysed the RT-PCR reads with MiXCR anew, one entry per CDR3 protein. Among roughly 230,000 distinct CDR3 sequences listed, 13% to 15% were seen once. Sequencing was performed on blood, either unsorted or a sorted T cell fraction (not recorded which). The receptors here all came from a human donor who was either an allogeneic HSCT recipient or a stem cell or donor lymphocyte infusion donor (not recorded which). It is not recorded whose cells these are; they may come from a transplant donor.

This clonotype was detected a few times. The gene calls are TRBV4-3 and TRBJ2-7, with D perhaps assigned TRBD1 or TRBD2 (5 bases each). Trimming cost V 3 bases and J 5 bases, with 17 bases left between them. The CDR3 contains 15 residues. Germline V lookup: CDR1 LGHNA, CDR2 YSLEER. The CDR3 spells CASSHAGTATHEQYF. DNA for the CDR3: TGCGCCAGCAGCCATGCCGGGACCGCCACCCACGAGCAGTACTTC.

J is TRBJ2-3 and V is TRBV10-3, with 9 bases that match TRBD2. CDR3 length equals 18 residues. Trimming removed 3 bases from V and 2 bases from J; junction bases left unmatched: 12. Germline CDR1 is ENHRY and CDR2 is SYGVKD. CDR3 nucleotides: TGTGCCATCAGTGAACCCGCGGTAGCGGGAGAATTCACAGATACGCAGTATTTT. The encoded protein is CAISEPAVAGEFTDTQYF.

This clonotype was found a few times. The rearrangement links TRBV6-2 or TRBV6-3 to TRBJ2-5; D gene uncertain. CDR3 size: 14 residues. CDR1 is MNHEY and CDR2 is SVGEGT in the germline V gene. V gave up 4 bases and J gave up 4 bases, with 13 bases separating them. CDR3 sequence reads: CASSSVRMGETQYF. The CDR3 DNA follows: TGTGCCAGCAGTTCGGTCCGGATGGGAGAGACCCAGTACTTC.

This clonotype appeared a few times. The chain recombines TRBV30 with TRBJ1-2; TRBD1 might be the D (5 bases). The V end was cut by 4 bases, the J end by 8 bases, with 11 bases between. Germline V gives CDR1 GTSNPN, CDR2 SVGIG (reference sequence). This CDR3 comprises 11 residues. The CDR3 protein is CAWTRGRGYTF. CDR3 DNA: TGTGCCTGGACTAGGGGCAGGGGCTACACCTTC.

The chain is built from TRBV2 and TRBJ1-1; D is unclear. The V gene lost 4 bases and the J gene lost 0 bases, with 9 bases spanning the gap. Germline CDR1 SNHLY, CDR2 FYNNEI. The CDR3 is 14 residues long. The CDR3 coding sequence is TGTGCCAGCAGTGCGCGGCAGTTGAACACTGAAGCTTTCTTT. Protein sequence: CASSARQLNTEAFF.

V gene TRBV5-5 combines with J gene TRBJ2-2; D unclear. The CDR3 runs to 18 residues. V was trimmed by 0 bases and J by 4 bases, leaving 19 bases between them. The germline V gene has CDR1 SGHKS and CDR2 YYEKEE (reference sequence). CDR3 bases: TGTGCCAGCAGCTTGGGGTTAGGGCAGAAGACTTCCACCGGGGAGCTGTTTTTT. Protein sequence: CASSLGLGQKTSTGELFF.

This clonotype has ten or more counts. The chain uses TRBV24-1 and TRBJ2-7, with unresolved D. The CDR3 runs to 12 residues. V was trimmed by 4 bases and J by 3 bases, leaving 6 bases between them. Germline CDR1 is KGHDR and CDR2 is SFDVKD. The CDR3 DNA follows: TGTGCCACCAGTGACAACCACTACGAGCAGTACTTC. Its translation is CATSDNHYEQYF.

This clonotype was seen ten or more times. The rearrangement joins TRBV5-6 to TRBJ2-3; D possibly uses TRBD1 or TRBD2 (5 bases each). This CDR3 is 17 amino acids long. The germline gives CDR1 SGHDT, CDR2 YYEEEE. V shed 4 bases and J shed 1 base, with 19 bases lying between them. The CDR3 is CASSRALVGTRTDTQYF. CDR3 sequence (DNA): TGTGCCAGCAGCCGCGCACTTGTGGGGACCCGCACAGATACGCAGTATTTT.

The CDR3 nucleotides read TGTGCCAGCAGCCAGGGCGGGAGAAATCAGCCCCAGCATTTT. Protein product: CASSQGGRNQPQHF. J is TRBJ1-5 and V is TRBV4-2; D is uncertain. This CDR3 is 14 amino acids long. CDR1 and CDR2 (germline): LGHNA, YNFKEQ. V dropped 3 bases and J dropped 4 bases, with 10 bases sitting between them.

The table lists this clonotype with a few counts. In DNA form, the CDR3 reads TGTGCCAGCAGTTTGATGCGGAAGACCCAGTACTTC. Translating it yields CASSLMRKTQYF. The genes are TRBV28 and TRBJ2-5; D is ambiguous. Trimming cost V 3 bases and J 6 bases, with 8 bases left between them. The CDR3 is 12 residues long. The germline CDR1 and CDR2 sequences are MDHEN and SYDVKM.

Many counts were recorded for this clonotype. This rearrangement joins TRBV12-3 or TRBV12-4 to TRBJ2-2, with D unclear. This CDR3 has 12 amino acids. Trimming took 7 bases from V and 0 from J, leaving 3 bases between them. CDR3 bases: TGTGCCAGCACTCCGAACACCGGGGAGCTGTTTTTT. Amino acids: CASTPNTGELFF.

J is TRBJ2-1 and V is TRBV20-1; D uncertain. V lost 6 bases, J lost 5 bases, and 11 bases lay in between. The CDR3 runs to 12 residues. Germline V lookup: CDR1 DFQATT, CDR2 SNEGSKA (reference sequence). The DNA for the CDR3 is TGCAGTGCCCCTTTCTTAAACAATGAGCAGTTCTTC. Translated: CSAPFLNNEQFF.

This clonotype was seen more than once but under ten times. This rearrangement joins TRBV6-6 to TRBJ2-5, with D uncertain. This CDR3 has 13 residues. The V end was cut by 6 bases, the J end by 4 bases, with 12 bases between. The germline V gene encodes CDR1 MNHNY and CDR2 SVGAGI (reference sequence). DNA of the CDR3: TGTGCCAGCAGCAGATCATTCCGAGAGACCCAGTACTTC. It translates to CASSRSFRETQYF.

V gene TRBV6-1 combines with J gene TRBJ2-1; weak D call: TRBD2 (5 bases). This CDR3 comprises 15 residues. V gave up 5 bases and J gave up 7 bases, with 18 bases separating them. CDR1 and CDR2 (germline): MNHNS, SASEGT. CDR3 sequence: CASSPTLGGRNEQFF. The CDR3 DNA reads TGTGCCAGCAGTCCCACACTAGGAGGTAGGAATGAGCAGTTCTTC.

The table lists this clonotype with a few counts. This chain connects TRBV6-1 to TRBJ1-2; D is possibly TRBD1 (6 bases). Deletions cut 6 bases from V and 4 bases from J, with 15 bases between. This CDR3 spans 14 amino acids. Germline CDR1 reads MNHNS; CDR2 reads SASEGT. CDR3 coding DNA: TGTGCCAGCAGCACCCCGGGGACAATCTATGGCTACACCTTC. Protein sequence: CASSTPGTIYGYTF.

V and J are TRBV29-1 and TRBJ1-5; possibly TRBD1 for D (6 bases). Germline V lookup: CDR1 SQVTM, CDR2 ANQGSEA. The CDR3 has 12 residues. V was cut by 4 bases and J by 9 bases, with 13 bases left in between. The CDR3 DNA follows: TGCAGCGTTGTACAGGGCCAGGGGCCCCAGCATTTT. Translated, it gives CSVVQGQGPQHF.

This CDR3 is CASSQDLGTFGTDTQYF. The CDR3 bases are TGCGCCAGCAGCCAAGATTTGGGCACCTTTGGCACAGATACGCAGTATTTT. This sequence joins TRBV4-1 and TRBJ2-3; the D is unclear. The V end was cut by 0 bases, the J end by 1 base, with 14 bases between. This CDR3 is built from 17 residues. CDR1 and CDR2 (germline): MGHRA, YSYEKL.

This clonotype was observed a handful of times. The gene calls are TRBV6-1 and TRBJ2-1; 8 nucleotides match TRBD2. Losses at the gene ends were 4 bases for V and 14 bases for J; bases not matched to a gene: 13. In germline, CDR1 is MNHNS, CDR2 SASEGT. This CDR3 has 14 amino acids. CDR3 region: CASSVGEREIAKFF. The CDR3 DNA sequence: TGTGCCAGCAGTGTTGGAGAGCGGGAGATCGCTAAGTTCTTC.

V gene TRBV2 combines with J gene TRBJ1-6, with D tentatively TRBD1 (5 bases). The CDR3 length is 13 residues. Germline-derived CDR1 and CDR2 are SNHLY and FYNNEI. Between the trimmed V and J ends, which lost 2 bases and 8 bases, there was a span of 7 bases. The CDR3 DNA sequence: TGTGCCAGCAGTGAACAGGGCGATTCACCCCTCCACTTT. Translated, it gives CASSEQGDSPLHF.

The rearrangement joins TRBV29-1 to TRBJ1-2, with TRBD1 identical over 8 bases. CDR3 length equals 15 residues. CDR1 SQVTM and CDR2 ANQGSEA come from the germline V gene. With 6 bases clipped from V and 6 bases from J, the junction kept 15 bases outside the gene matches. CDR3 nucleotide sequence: TGCAGCGTCCCGCAAGGACAGGGCGAGGAGAATGGCTACACCTTC. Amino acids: CSVPQGQGEENGYTF.

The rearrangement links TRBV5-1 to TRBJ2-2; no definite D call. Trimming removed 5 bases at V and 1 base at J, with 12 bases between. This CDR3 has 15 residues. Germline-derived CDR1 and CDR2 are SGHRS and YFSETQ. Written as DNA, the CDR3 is TGCGCCAGCAGATGGTCGGCTGAGAACACCGGGGAGCTGTTTTTT. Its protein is CASRWSAENTGELFF.

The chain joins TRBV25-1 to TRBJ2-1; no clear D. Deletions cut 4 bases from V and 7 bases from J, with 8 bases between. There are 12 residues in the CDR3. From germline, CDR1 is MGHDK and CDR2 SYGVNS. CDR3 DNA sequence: TGTGCCAGCAGTGGTAGTTTAAATGAGCAGTTCTTC. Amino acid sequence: CASSGSLNEQFF. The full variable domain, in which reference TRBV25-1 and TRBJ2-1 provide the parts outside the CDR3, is EADIYQTPRYLVIGTGKKITLECSQTMGHDKMYWYQQDPGMELHLIHYSYGVNSTEKGDLSSESTVSRIRTEHFPLTLESARPSHTSQYLCASSGSLNEQFFGPGTRLTVL.

CDR3: CASSFVTGSGETQYF. CDR3 in DNA: TGTGCCAGCAGTTTTGTCACGGGGAGTGGAGAGACCCAGTACTTC. J is TRBJ2-5 and V is TRBV6-5, with D perhaps matching TRBD2 (5 bases). The CDR3 has 15 amino acids. Between the trimmed V and J ends, which lost 4 bases and 4 bases, there was a span of 16 bases. CDR1 is MNHEY, CDR2 SVGAGI, per germline.

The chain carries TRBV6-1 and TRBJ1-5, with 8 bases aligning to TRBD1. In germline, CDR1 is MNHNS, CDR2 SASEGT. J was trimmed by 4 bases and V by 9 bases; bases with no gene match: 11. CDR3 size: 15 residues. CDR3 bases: TGTGCCAGTGTGCCAGGACAGGGTAGTAATCAGCCCCAGCATTTT. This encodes CASVPGQGSNQPQHF.